Below are 20 T cell receptor beta chains sequenced from a single sample in a study of tumor-infiltrating lymphocytes in oesophageal squamous cell carcinoma. TCRdb ran MiXCR on the PCR reads and lists one entry per CDR3 protein. Of nearly 20,000 distinct CDR3 sequences in the sample, 40% were seen once. The sequencing sample was made of blood. Source of these receptors: a male donor with esophageal squamous cell carcinoma.

This clonotype came up many times. The chain combines TRBV5-1 with TRBJ2-1; D is possibly TRBD1 (6 bases). The germline V and J ends were trimmed by 2 bases and 6 bases, with 9 bases remaining between them. The length of the CDR3 is 13 residues. Germline CDR1 and CDR2: SGHRS and YFSETQ. The DNA for the CDR3 is TGCGCCAGCAGCTTAGGACAGAGCAATGAGCAGTTCTTC. Encoded protein: CASSLGQSNEQFF. The variable domain in full, completed from reference TRBV5-1 and TRBJ2-1, reads KAGVTQTPRYLIKTRGQQVTLSCSPISGHRSVSWYQQTPGQGLQFLFEYFSETQRNKGNFPGRFSGRQFSNSRSEMNVSTLELGDSALYLCASSLGQSNEQFFGPGTRLTVL.

As for this clonotype: The germline gene is not matched at one end of the junction; a read error may be the cause. The J gene is TRBJ2-1, the V gene TRBV7-3; weak D call: TRBD2 (5 bases). CDR3 length: 15 amino acids. Germline V gives CDR1 SGHTA, CDR2 FQGTGA. This CDR3 reads CASSSSKPPIGKMVF. The CDR3, as DNA: TGTGCCAGCAGCTCAAGCAAGCCCCCGATCGGGAAGATGGTCTTC. The variable domain in full, with the rest retrieved from reference TRBV7-3 and TRBJ2-1, is GAGVSQTPSNKVTEKGKYVELRCDPISGHTALYWYRQSLGQGPEFLIYFQGTGAADDSGLPNDRFFAVRPEGSVSTLKIQRTERGDSAVYLCASSSSKPPIGKMVFGPGTRLTVL.

This clonotype was counted at least ten times. Being one base from a much bigger clone, this may be a read error. The chain couples TRBV7-9 to TRBJ2-1, with D possibly matching TRBD1 (6 bases). This CDR3 is 14 amino acids long. Germline-derived CDR1 and CDR2 are SEHNR and FQNEAQ (reference sequence). V was pared by 4 bases and J by 10 bases, with 17 bases between. DNA for the CDR3: TGTGCCAGCAGCTCGGACAGAATCTCCTTCGAGCAGTTCTTC. Its protein is CASSSDRISFEQFF.

The V call is TRBV7-9, the J call TRBJ2-2; the D gene is possibly TRBD2 (6 bases). The CDR3 has 13 residues. V gave up 5 bases and J gave up 7 bases, with 11 bases separating them. Germline V gene data show CDR1 as SEHNR and CDR2 as FQNEAQ (reference sequence). The CDR3 region is CASSISGIGELFF. CDR3 coding DNA: TGTGCCAGCAGCATTAGCGGAATCGGGGAGCTGTTTTTT.

The chain couples TRBV6-9 to TRBJ2-5; 7 bases line up with TRBD1. The J call is in doubt because the DNA end fits TRBJ2-7 better. Germline V CDR1 and CDR2: MNHGY, SVAAGI. This CDR3 contains 15 residues. The CDR3 sequence is CASSYSPGQTYEQYF. The CDR3 nucleotides read TGTGCCAGCAGTTACAGCCCGGGACAGACCTACGAGCAGTACTTC.

This clonotype was found many times. The CDR3 ends on some other residue instead of the conserved phenylalanine or tryptophan, so this is likely a read error. Because the CDR3's place on the DNA is in doubt, the DNA is left out and the CDR3 is given as listed by TCRdb. The chain carries TRBV7-9 and TRBJ1-5. The CDR3 is 9 amino acids in total, end residues counted. Germline CDR1 and CDR2: SEHNR and FQNEAQ (reference sequence). Here the CDR3 reads CASSLGGGD.

There are many counts of this clonotype. V usage is TRBV19 and J usage is TRBJ2-3; 7 bases are a match to TRBD2. Germline V CDR1 and CDR2: LNHDA, SQIVND (reference sequence). The CDR3 spans 17 residues. The V segment lost 7 bases and the J segment 2 bases; nucleotides outside the gene matches: 15. For the CDR3, the DNA is TGTGCCAGTAAAGAGACCCGGACTAGTAGAAACACAGATACGCAGTATTTT. Encoded protein: CASKETRTSRNTDTQYF.

CDR3 residues: CASTAKGRYTQYF. The DNA of the CDR3 is TGTGCCAGCACGGCCAAAGGGAGGTATACGCAGTATTTT. This sequence joins TRBV6-2 or TRBV6-3 and TRBJ2-3; D possibly corresponds to TRBD2 (6 bases). Germline V gene data show CDR1 as MNHEY and CDR2 as SVGEGT. V lost 7 bases and J 7 bases, leaving 15 bases between the germline ends. The CDR3 extends over 13 amino acids.

The chain couples TRBV7-9 to TRBJ2-5; D not certain. Per the germline V gene, CDR1 is SEHNR and CDR2 is FQNEAQ (reference sequence). The CDR3 totals 13 residues. V lost 2 bases to trimming and J lost 3 bases, with 7 bases between them. CDR3 DNA sequence: TGTGCCAGCAGCTTACGGGCTGAAGAGACCCAGTACTTC. Translated, it gives CASSLRAEETQYF.

This clonotype came up many times. The chain joins TRBV4-2 to TRBJ2-5, with 7 bases lining up with TRBD1. There are 13 residues in the CDR3. Per germline, CDR1 LGHNA and CDR2 YNFKEQ. V shed 5 bases and J 4 bases; nucleotides not matched to a gene: 4. The CDR3 DNA reads as TGTGCCAGCAGCGAACAGGGGCGAGAGACCCAGTACTTC. It encodes CASSEQGRETQYF.

The CDR3 loop is CASRDGQGPAFF. The CDR3 coding sequence is TGTGCCAGCAGGGACGGACAGGGGCCGGCTTTCTTT. The rearrangement uses TRBV7-6 and TRBJ1-1; 9 nucleotides align to TRBD1. The CDR3 totals 12 residues. Germline CDR1 reads SGHVS; CDR2 reads FNYEAQ. Trimming removed 6 bases from V and 11 bases from J; junction bases left unmatched: 7.

J is TRBJ2-1 and V is TRBV14, with no clear D. Gene TRBJ2-7 matches the end of the DNA better, so the J call may be wrong. The CDR3 extends over 13 amino acids. From germline, CDR1 is SGHDN and CDR2 FVKESK. CDR3 coding DNA: TGTGCCAGCAGCCGCTGGTTGGGCAATGAGCAGTACTTC. Amino acids: CASSRWLGNEQYF.

The chain carries TRBV7-8 and TRBJ2-5; TRBD2 agrees at 7 bases. The J call is doubtful: the DNA matches TRBJ2-1 better. The CDR3 extends over 16 amino acids. Germline loops: CDR1 SGHVS, CDR2 FQNEAQ. The CDR3 reads CASSLVEGRGYNEQFF. The DNA of the CDR3 is TGTGCCAGCAGCTTAGTAGAGGGGAGGGGCTACAATGAGCAGTTCTTC.

CDR3 DNA: TGTGCCAGCAGCTTCTCAGTTACGCAGTATTTT. Translated, it gives CASSFSVTQYF. The chain couples TRBV7-8 to TRBJ2-3; D gene uncertain. V shed 3 bases and J shed 8 bases, with 6 bases lying between them. The CDR3 sequence is 11 residues long. Germline values: CDR1 SGHVS, CDR2 FQNEAQ.

Comment on this clonotype: The junction and the germline gene differ at one end; a read error may be behind it. V and J are TRBV7-2 and TRBJ2-1, with 11 nucleotides matching TRBD2. This CDR3 region has 15 residues. CDR1 is SGHTA, CDR2 FQGNSA, per germline. CDR3 sequence reads: CASSFMTSGINEQLF. CDR3 sequence (DNA): TGTGCCAGCAGCTTTATGACTAGCGGGATTAATGAGCAGTTATTC.

The chain joins TRBV7-6 to TRBJ2-3; D unclear. V was cut by 1 base and J by 5 bases, with 10 bases left in between. This CDR3 spans 14 amino acids. Per the germline V gene, CDR1 is SGHVS and CDR2 is FNYEAQ. The CDR3 loop is CASSLGSGEDTQYF. In nucleotides, the CDR3 is TGTGCCAGCAGCTTAGGTAGTGGGGAAGATACGCAGTATTTT. The variable domain in full, with the rest retrieved from reference TRBV7-6 and TRBJ2-3, is GAGVSQSPRYKVTKRGQDVALRCDPISGHVSLYWYRQALGQGPEFLTYFNYEAQQDKSGLPNDRFSAERPEGSISTLTIQRTEQRDSAMYRCASSLGSGEDTQYFGPGTRLTVL.

For the CDR3, the DNA is TGTGCCAGCAGTACTCCGGGACAGAATACGCAGTATTTT. Protein sequence: CASSTPGQNTQYF. V usage is TRBV6-6 and J usage is TRBJ2-3, with TRBD1 matching over 7 bases. The CDR3 totals 13 residues. Germline V gene sequence: CDR1 MNHNY, CDR2 SVGAGI (reference sequence). J lost 7 bases, V lost 5 bases, and 6 bases had no gene match.

A word on this clonotype: A much larger clonotype is one base distant, so this may be a read error. The DNA of the CDR3 is TGTGCCAGCAGTGATTATAGGGACTACACCGGGGAGCTGTATTTT. As protein: CASSDYRDYTGELYF. The chain is built from TRBV25-1 and TRBJ2-3, with TRBD2 matching 7 bases. V trimming: 3 bases; J trimming: 14 bases; junction bases outside the gene matches: 17. The CDR3 spans 15 residues. CDR1 and CDR2 (germline): MGHDK, SYGVNS.

The CDR3 coding sequence is TGTGCCAGTGCACAGGGGGCGCGGACTGAAGCTTTCTTT. Its protein is CASAQGARTEAFF. The chain uses TRBV27 and TRBJ1-1; 9 bases line up with TRBD1. This CDR3 has 13 residues. The germline CDR1 and CDR2 sequences are MNHEY and SMNVEV (reference sequence). Trimming removed 9 bases from V and 5 bases from J; junction bases left unmatched: 7.

This clonotype was recorded many times. CDR3 region: CASSVEWDSLSYEQYF. The CDR3 DNA reads as TGTGCCAGCAGTGTTGAGTGGGACTCCCTTTCCTACGAGCAGTACTTC. The chain recombines TRBV6-1 with TRBJ2-7; perhaps TRBD2 as D (6 bases). The CDR3 has 16 residues. CDR1 MNHNS and CDR2 SASEGT come from the germline V gene. The V and J ends lost 4 bases and 1 base respectively, with 17 bases between them.